One TCR beta chain is described in this entry. This clonotype was observed a handful of times. Its binding antigen is unknown. One base away there is no much larger clone; base qualities are not given. Preparation of the library involved 5' RACE. TCRdb records Illumina HiSeq 2500 as the sequencer. The second PCR ran for roughly 6 to 11 cycles and used a J-beta primer mix along with a sample-barcoded 5' primer. A template-switch 5' adaptor carrying 12 random nucleotides introduced a unique molecular identifier onto each TCR beta cDNA molecule. At least 2.5 million CDR3-containing paired-end reads were obtained from each sample. The Mint cDNA synthesis kit, primed by a TRBC-specific oligonucleotide, was used to synthesize first-strand cDNA from all RNA. Following uracil-DNA glycosylase treatment, all cDNA underwent a first 18-cycle PCR with the universal primers M1SS and BC2_uni_R. The paper's data handling went like this. Normalization of each sample was performed by random selection of 1 million high-quality reads, each carrying a distinct molecular identifier. Instead of being binned into consensus sequences, reads with shared molecular identifiers were discarded. MiTCR, run with a Q25 quality threshold and the strictest error-elimination algorithm, handled CDR3 identification, clonotype clustering and error correction. A nonparametric unseen species model using Euler transformation provided a lower-bound estimate of total TCR beta diversity. The raw public reads went through TCRdb reprocessing: fastp at Q25, MiXCR clone calling, in-frame beta chains kept. Entries are consolidated by CDR3 protein sequence, retaining the most common genes and DNA. The V and J calls, along with clone size, are taken from TCRdb and not from the paper's own processing. The sample table contains 700,000 or so distinct CDR3 sequences; only one count was recorded for 22% of them. Together, the top ten hold 22% of the sample.

From the cysteine through the phenylalanine, the CDR3 covers 15 amino acids. Just the 45-base CDR3 DNA is kept, in frame starting at base 1. From V the trimming removes 5 bases and from J it removes 5 bases, while the gene matches leave 8 bases of the junction unaccounted for. The germline V gene sets CDR1 to SGHTA and CDR2 to FQGNSA. Donors were around 37 systemically healthy Caucasian individuals from Russia aged roughly 6 to 90 years. Each donor gave 8 to 10 milliliters of peripheral blood, collected into EDTA-treated Vacutainer tubes. Ficoll-Paque density-gradient centrifugation was used to isolate PBMCs, with at least 7 million per sample. Total RNA, at least 6 micrograms per sample, was extracted from PBMCs with Trizol reagent. For every donor, an aliquot of PBMCs went through flow cytometry to measure the percentages of naive CD45RAhigh/CD27high T cells. These data belong to a study of blood T cells in healthy people across ages (dated by TCRdb to the mid-2010s). For context, the study as a whole: In model experiments, roughly one uniquely barcoded TCR beta cDNA molecule per two T cells was captured by template switching. To track age-related changes in TCR beta repertoire diversity, the study relied on deep sequencing normalized with unique cDNA molecular identifiers. The donors were divided into four age groups: young (average approximately 15 years), middle-aged (about 41), aged (under 70) and long-lived (approximately 74). To avoid experimental bias, donors of different ages were randomly spread across the sequencing lanes. Using the same blood draw, the study looked at two additional independent replicas of 1 million unique cDNA reads for two donors, one aged 18 to 30 and the other aged 80 or older. Beyond this particular receptor, the publication reports: Because donor CMV infection status was unknown, age-related changes in expanded clonotypes were potentially confounded. Estimates of total diversity from one million sequenced T cells were regarded as lower bounds and underestimates. Bulk unsorted PBMC profiling prevented conclusive comparison of naive and antigen-experienced compartments. Observed TCR beta diversity per million T cells fell roughly linearly with age, and a significant reduction was already apparent by age about 43. There was a strong correlation between observed TCR beta diversity and the percentage of naive T cells measured by flow cytometry. Compared with the aged group, the long-lived group had more naive CD4+ T cells, fewer expanded clones and increased TCR diversity, suggesting age selection.

The specimen was blood. The chain links TRBV7-2 with TRBJ2-3; 9 of the junction bases match TRBD2. This TCR was recovered from a man aged 70-80 years in good health. The CDR3 protein is CASSRRTSEIDTQYF. The base sequence is TGTGCCAGCAGCCGACGGACTAGCGAGATAGATACGCAGTATTTT.